One sample yielded the 27 T cell receptor beta chains listed below, sequenced in a study of shared clonotypes between healthy human individuals. Using immunoSEQ multiplex PCR, the repertoire was profiled, and TCRdb retains in-frame clones only, with some absent. The repertoire holds 600,000 to 750,000 clones, with over 55% as singletons. The sample was memory CD4+ T cells sorted from blood. As for subset: CD45RA-negative fraction. These receptors came from a woman aged 25 to 45 in good health.

This rearrangement joins TRBV29-1 to TRBJ2-2; D is unclear. CDR3 length equals 13 residues. The V end lost 4 bases, the J end lost 8 bases, and 14 bases lay between the germline ends. Germline CDR1 is SQVTM and CDR2 is ANQGSEA. CDR3 bases: TGCAGCGTTGGGGTCCCCTTTGAGGGGGAGCTGTTTTTT. Amino acid sequence: CSVGVPFEGELFF.

This clone was observed a single time. V is TRBV27 and J is TRBJ2-7, with 10 bases fitting TRBD2. V shed 2 bases, J shed 2 bases, and the junction held 3 bases outside the gene matches. Per the germline V gene, CDR1 is MNHEY and CDR2 is SMNVEV (reference sequence). The CDR3 sequence is 15 residues long. DNA for the CDR3: TGTGCCAGCAGTTTAAAAACTAGCGGGACCTACGAGCAGTACTTC. It is translated as CASSLKTSGTYEQYF.

The CDR3 is CASSGPYSHSGNTIYF. The CDR3 coding sequence is TGTGCCAGCAGTGGACCGTACTCTCATAGTGGAAACACCATATATTTT. This chain connects TRBV28 to TRBJ1-3, with unresolved D. The CDR3 totals 16 residues. V was pared by 5 bases and J by 3 bases, with 17 bases between. Per the germline V gene, CDR1 is MDHEN and CDR2 is SYDVKM.

The J gene is TRBJ2-1, the V gene TRBV5-1; the match to TRBD2 covers 10 bases. CDR3 size: 15 residues. V shed 5 bases, J shed 4 bases, and the junction held 6 bases outside the gene matches. From germline, CDR1 is SGHRS and CDR2 YFSETQ. CDR3 residues: CASSHGLAEYNEQFF. The CDR3 DNA sequence: TGCGCCAGCAGTCACGGACTAGCGGAATACAATGAGCAGTTCTTC.

The J gene is TRBJ2-7, the V gene TRBV7-9, with D perhaps matching TRBD1 or TRBD2 (5 bases each). Germline loops: CDR1 SEHNR, CDR2 FQNEAQ (reference sequence). The CDR3 contains 14 residues. V was cut by 5 bases and J by 1 base, with 12 bases left in between. The CDR3 is CASSRGVISYEQYF. CDR3 sequence (DNA): TGTGCCAGCAGCCGGGGCGTAATTTCCTACGAGCAGTACTTC.

J is TRBJ2-1 and V is TRBV19; 8 bases agree with TRBD1. The junction had 10 bases not matched to a gene; V was cut back by 0 bases and J by 6 bases. CDR3 length: 17 residues. Germline assignment: CDR1 LNHDA and CDR2 SQIVND (reference sequence). CDR3: CASSIDSGAGGFNEQFF. CDR3 nucleotide sequence: TGTGCCAGTAGTATAGATAGTGGGGCAGGGGGCTTCAATGAGCAGTTCTTC.

Only a few counts were recorded for this clone. The chain combines TRBV16 with TRBJ1-2; D not resolved. Germline assignment: CDR1 KGHSY and CDR2 FQNENV. Between the trimmed V and J ends, which lost 0 bases and 3 bases, there was a span of 11 bases. The CDR3 has 15 amino acids. The CDR3 here is CASSQSVGTYYGYTF. The CDR3 coding sequence is TGTGCCAGCAGCCAATCGGTGGGCACCTACTATGGCTACACCTTC.

The rearrangement uses TRBV18 and TRBJ2-1; no clear D gene. Germline-derived CDR1 and CDR2 are KGHSH and LQKENI. The CDR3 runs to 13 residues. V was clipped by 3 bases and J by 10 bases, with 13 bases between them. The CDR3 region is CASSPGIIREQFF. DNA for the CDR3: TGTGCCAGCTCACCGGGAATTATAAGGGAGCAGTTCTTC. Supplemented by reference TRBV18 and TRBJ2-1, the full variable domain reads NAGVMQNPRHLVRRRGQEARLRCSPMKGHSHVYWYRQLPEEGLKFMVYLQKENIIDESGMPKERFSAEFPKEGPSILRIQQVVRGDSAAYFCASSPGIIREQFFGPGTRLTVL.

At least ten counts were recorded for this clone. The CDR3, as DNA: TGTGCCAGCAGTTTAGACAGGGGGTTAACCTACGAGCAGTACTTC. Translating it yields CASSLDRGLTYEQYF. The gene calls are TRBV28 and TRBJ2-7, with 9 nucleotides matching TRBD1. V lost 2 bases and J lost 2; bases outside the gene matches: 4. The CDR3 is made up of 15 amino acids. In germline, CDR1 is MDHEN, CDR2 SYDVKM.

The chain combines TRBV2 with TRBJ2-7; 9 bases map to TRBD1. The V and J ends lost 7 bases and 1 base, in that order; junction bases with no gene match: 5. The CDR3 is made up of 14 amino acids. Germline V CDR1 and CDR2: SNHLY, FYNNEI. CDR3 bases: TGTGCCAGCACGGGGGGACAGGGTTCCTACGAGCAGTACTTC. This translates into CASTGGQGSYEQYF. Together with reference TRBV2 and TRBJ2-7, the CDR3 gives the full variable domain: EPEVTQTPSHQVTQMGQEVILRCVPISNHLYFYWYRQILGQKVEFLVSFYNNEISEKSEIFDDQFSVERPDGSNFTLKIRSTKLEDSAMYFCASTGGQGSYEQYFGPGTRLTVT.

This chain joins TRBV5-1 and TRBJ1-1; D uncertain. Trimming took off 5 bases at V and 0 bases at J, with 11 bases between the two ends. Germline CDR1 SGHRS, CDR2 YFSETQ. The length of the CDR3 is 14 residues. In DNA, the CDR3 is TGCGCCAGCAGTAGGGTAGGGATGAACACTGAAGCTTTCTTT. Encoded protein: CASSRVGMNTEAFF.

Here the CDR3 DNA reads TGTGCCAGCAGTATCGGACTAGCGGGGGGAAATGAGCAGTTCTTC. Amino acids: CASSIGLAGGNEQFF. The chain has TRBV6-5 and TRBJ2-1; 14 nucleotides agree with TRBD2. Germline V gene lookup returns CDR1 MNHEY and CDR2 SVGAGI. V lost 5 bases and J lost 7; bases outside the gene matches: 4. This CDR3 has 15 residues.

The chain couples TRBV28 to TRBJ1-5; D uncertain. Germline CDR1 and CDR2: MDHEN and SYDVKM. The CDR3 has 15 residues. V lost 1 base and J lost 4, with 11 bases in between. The CDR3 here is CASSLFSGGNQPQHF. The CDR3 DNA reads TGTGCCAGCAGTTTATTTTCAGGAGGAAATCAGCCCCAGCATTTT.

J is TRBJ2-6 and V is TRBV10-2, with 8 bases identical to TRBD2. V shed 4 bases, J shed 0 bases, and the junction held 5 bases outside the gene matches. The CDR3 runs to 17 residues. In germline, CDR1 is WSHSY, CDR2 SAAADI. CDR3 residues: CASSGGLGLSGANVLTF. CDR3 bases: TGCGCCAGCAGTGGGGGACTAGGTCTCTCTGGGGCCAACGTCCTGACTTTC.

The chain recombines TRBV6-5 with TRBJ2-6, with TRBD2 as a possible D gene (6 bases). CDR3 size: 14 residues. V was pared by 10 bases and J by 2 bases, with 12 bases between. Germline V lookup: CDR1 MNHEY, CDR2 SVGAGI. CDR3: CATTRETGANVLTF. The DNA of the CDR3 is TGTGCCACCACTCGGGAGACTGGGGCCAACGTCCTGACTTTC.

The chain couples TRBV5-3 to TRBJ2-3; TRBD2 agrees at 9 bases. TRBV5-3 is an open reading frame whose function is uncertain. The V gene end was trimmed by 3 bases and the J gene end by 4 bases; junction bases not matched to a gene: 12. This CDR3 comprises 17 residues. CDR3 coding DNA: TGTGCCAGAAGCTACCCAGCTGGCGGGAGGGTAGCAGATACGCAGTATTTT. As protein: CARSYPAGGRVADTQYF.

Of note for this clone: The same CDR3 is also encoded by other DNA sequences in this sample. The CDR3 spells CASSLTRNQPQHF. In DNA, the CDR3 is TGTGCCAGCAGCTTGACCCGGAATCAGCCCCAGCATTTT. This chain joins TRBV14 and TRBJ1-5; D gene uncertain. Germline loops: CDR1 SGHDN, CDR2 FVKESK. Deletions cut 5 bases from V and 4 bases from J, with 9 bases between. The CDR3 has 13 amino acids.

The rearrangement links TRBV19 to TRBJ1-1; maybe TRBD1 (5 bases). In germline, CDR1 is LNHDA, CDR2 SQIVND (reference sequence). The CDR3 runs to 16 residues. The V end lost 5 bases, the J end lost 2 bases, and 18 bases lay between the germline ends. CDR3 protein: CASSQGPGGTNTEAFF. CDR3 bases: TGTGCCAGTAGTCAAGGACCTGGGGGAACAAACACTGAAGCTTTCTTT.

This clone has just one count. This rearrangement joins TRBV7-9 to TRBJ2-3; 7 nucleotides align to TRBD2. Germline CDR1 reads SEHNR; CDR2 reads FQNEAQ (reference sequence). V was pared by 3 bases and J by 2 bases, with 8 bases of the junction left unmatched. The CDR3 runs to 16 residues. CDR3 protein: CASSFPASGYTDTQYF. Here the CDR3 DNA reads TGTGCCAGCAGCTTTCCGGCTAGCGGATACACAGATACGCAGTATTTT.

The rearrangement uses TRBV28 and TRBJ1-2; 8 positions match TRBD1. V lost 5 bases to trimming and J lost 3 bases; unmatched junction nucleotides: 5. The CDR3 is 14 amino acids. Germline V gene data show CDR1 as MDHEN and CDR2 as SYDVKM. CDR3 loop: CASSPGTGHYGYTF. The DNA of the CDR3 is TGTGCCAGCAGTCCCGGGACAGGACACTATGGCTACACCTTC.

The J gene is TRBJ2-4, the V gene TRBV11-3; 9 positions match TRBD1. The CDR3 consists of 14 residues. The V segment lost 1 base and the J segment 8 bases; nucleotides outside the gene matches: 3. The germline V gene encodes CDR1 SGHNT and CDR2 YENEEA. The CDR3 loop is CASSLGDREDIQYF. DNA of the CDR3: TGTGCCAGCAGCTTAGGGGACAGGGAAGACATTCAGTACTTC.

The rearrangement uses TRBV25-1 and TRBJ1-4, with a possible D match to TRBD1 (6 bases). CDR1 and CDR2 (germline): MGHDK, SYGVNS. V shed 2 bases and J shed 8 bases, with 18 bases lying between them. This CDR3 has 16 residues. Written as DNA, the CDR3 is TGTGCCAGCAGTGAACCCAGGGGCCCCACTCGGGAAAAACTGTTTTTT. Encoded protein: CASSEPRGPTREKLFF.

This clone was counted ten times or more. V usage is TRBV14 and J usage is TRBJ1-1; D call uncertain. The CDR3 extends over 16 amino acids. Trimming left V 4 bases short and J 3 bases short, with 18 bases between. Germline CDR1 is SGHDN and CDR2 is FVKESK. The CDR3 protein is CASSLKNLRKDTEAFF. The CDR3 nucleotides are TGTGCCAGCAGCCTCAAGAATCTAAGGAAGGACACTGAAGCTTTCTTT.

This chain links TRBV4-1 with TRBJ2-1; D tentatively reads TRBD1 or TRBD2 (6 bases each). V was clipped by 1 base and J by 6 bases, with 10 bases between them. The CDR3 is 14 amino acids. Germline loops: CDR1 MGHRA, CDR2 YSYEKL. This CDR3 reads CASSQGGARNEQFF. The CDR3 nucleotides read TGCGCCAGCAGCCAAGGGGGGGCGCGCAATGAGCAGTTCTTC.

This clone has at least ten counts. The rearrangement links TRBV6-1 to TRBJ2-3; possibly TRBD2 for D (6 bases). V lost 7 bases to trimming and J lost 2 bases, with 10 bases between them. This CDR3 is 13 amino acids long. In germline, CDR1 is MNHNS, CDR2 SASEGT. This CDR3 is CASMGLLTDTQYF. CDR3 bases: TGTGCCAGCATGGGACTCCTCACAGATACGCAGTATTTT.

This clone was seen repeatedly, ten times or more. Additional DNA sequences in this sample encode the identical CDR3. The gene calls are TRBV28 and TRBJ2-7, with D tentatively TRBD1 or TRBD2 (6 bases each). The germline CDR1 and CDR2 sequences are MDHEN and SYDVKM. The CDR3 contains 15 residues. The V and J ends lost 7 bases and 2 bases respectively, with 18 bases between them. CDR3 coding DNA: TGTGCCAGCACAAACGGGGGCGCGATAACCTACGAGCAGTACTTC. Protein product: CASTNGGAITYEQYF.

The chain carries TRBV7-6 and TRBJ2-6; TRBD2 is a possible D gene (6 bases). CDR1 SGHVS and CDR2 FNYEAQ come from the germline V gene. The length of the CDR3 is 20 residues. V was trimmed by 5 bases and J by 0 bases, leaving 23 bases between them. In DNA form, the CDR3 reads TGTGCCAGCAGCAACAAAACCCCACTAGCCGCACTCTCTGGGGCCAACGTCCTGACTTTC. Translating it yields CASSNKTPLAALSGANVLTF. Supplemented by reference TRBV7-6 and TRBJ2-6, the full variable domain reads GAGVSQSPRYKVTKRGQDVALRCDPISGHVSLYWYRQALGQGPEFLTYFNYEAQQDKSGLPNDRFSAERPEGSISTLTIQRTEQRDSAMYRCASSNKTPLAALSGANVLTFGAGSRLTVL.